The T cell receptor beta chain under discussion was sequenced for a study of cytomegalovirus exposure and HLA in healthy donors. Produced via immunoSEQ multiplex PCR; TCRdb's table is partial and in-frame only. The sample lists 150,000 to 200,000 clones, 80% to 85% occurring once. Worth noting for this clone: The antigen is undetermined.

After removal of 4 bases from V and 4 bases from J, the junction contained 6 bases not matched to a gene. The CDR3 length is 14 residues. CDR1 is SGDLS and CDR2 is YYNGEE in the germline V gene. Points from the study as a whole: For cytomegalovirus status, the classifier reportedly gave diagnoses with high specificity and sensitivity. There were a few CMV-associated chains whose specificity for CMV antigens was confirmed in vitro. It was 150 to 200 TCR beta chains that were listed as cytomegalovirus-associated.

The receptor comes from a man under 40 in good health and CMV-seropositive. The sequenced sample was PBMCs. V is TRBV9 and J is TRBJ2-5; 8 nucleotides line up with TRBD1. For the CDR3, the DNA is TGTGCCAGCAGCTCGGGACAGGATCCAGAGACCCAGTACTTC. The encoded protein is CASSSGQDPETQYF.